The T cell receptor (beta chain) described here comes from a study of blood T cell repertoires in COVID-19. CDR3 length equals 15 residues. The germline V gene has CDR1 SGDLS and CDR2 YYNGEE. The V and J ends lost 0 bases and 9 bases respectively, with 13 bases between them. Method: immunoSEQ multiplex PCR; TCRdb's copy keeps in-frame clones and lacks some. The table has roughly 150,000 clones, roughly 88% seen once. The chain is built from TRBV9 and TRBJ1-6, with D unresolved. The sequence was collected from a man at least 80 years old with COVID-19, enrolled during active disease. Sequenced material: peripheral blood. The CDR3 loop reads CASSVGSTGGSPLHF. In nucleotides, the CDR3 is TGTGCCAGCAGCGTAGGTTCCACCGGCGGTTCACCCCTCCACTTT.